This T cell receptor (beta chain) was sequenced for a study of T cell responses to AZD1222 COVID-19 vaccine (dated by TCRdb to the early 2020s). At the level of the whole study: AZD1222 recipients given second doses at about 4 weeks or at about 12 weeks were pooled, since spike-specific TCR depth and breadth were not found to differ between the two schedules. A total of under 250 trial participants underwent TCR sequencing, of whom around 210 had received two doses of AZD1222 and around 25 had received two doses of the MenACWY control vaccine. Enrollment into the trials was organized by age into subgroups of 18-55, 56-69 and 70-plus years, and those subgroups contained roughly 160, 29 and 62 TCR-sequenced participants, respectively.

The CDR3 regions of human TCRbeta chains were subjected to immunosequencing. Regarding the original processing steps: TCRs in the repertoires were matched against a reference library of SARS-CoV-2-specific TCRs that had been generated with the MIRA antigen-specificity platform. Breadth meant the fraction of unique TCRs that were SARS-CoV-2-associated, whereas depth meant the fraction of total T cells that were SARS-CoV-2-associated. Using the MIRA data, each spike-specific TCR was assigned both to the spike region to which the TCR was reactive and to a CD4 or CD8 class. Log10-transformed breadth and depth values were compared by one-way ANOVA with Sidak's multiple comparisons tests. TCRdb mirrors the immuneACCESS table, restricted to in-frame sequences. Some clones are absent from its copies; in checked studies, under half trace to an unresolved V gene, and the reason for the others is unknown. V and J calls and clone size are copied from that table; D and trimming were computed from the DNA. Here the sample has 120,000 or so clones; 90% occur a single time. The ten largest clones represent around 6.9% of the sample.

The germline V gene specifies LGHNA as CDR1 and YNFKEQ as CDR2. The V end gives up 0 bases and the J end 6 bases, leaving 7 bases in the junction not matched to a gene. Taken from cysteine to phenylalanine, the CDR3 has 16 residues. Left in the record is the CDR3 DNA by itself, 48 bases read in frame from the first base. Study-wide findings and limitations: Spike-specific TCR breadth and depth rose significantly after two AZD1222 doses compared with day 0 and with MenACWY recipients. Vaccine-associated CD4 TCRs spanned the whole spike protein, with dominant responses in regions 160-218 and 743-854. The 56-69-year group was small, and its depth increase did not reach significance, likely because of low power. Because no day 14 peak-response samples were available, the repertoires could be characterized only after the peak T cell response. Participants were mostly white British and included more females than males, and it was suggested by the authors that clonal diversity may have been underestimated. Conclusions about previously exposed vaccinees are limited, since just 6 or 7 AZD1222 recipients were seropositive for SARS-CoV-2 at baseline. Reportedly, almost half of the unique spike-specific TCRs recognized epitopes lying outside the regions that are mutated in the B.1.351 and B.1.1.7 variants.

In the paper's terms, the time point label means: baseline before first vaccination. Vaccinee samples were obtained from the UK trials COV001 and COV002, which included a single-blind randomized controlled phase 2/3 trial of AZD1222 (ChAdOx1 nCoV-19) in healthy adults. For TCRbeta chain sequencing, PBMC samples were collected from trial participants at day 0 and at day 28 after the second dose. Remarks on this clone: Its antigen specificity is not known. Within one base of it there is no much larger clone, and no base qualities were kept.

The sequence is built from TRBV4-2 and TRBJ2-1; 8 bases in the middle match TRBD2. Specimen: peripheral blood, collected on day 0 of AZD1222 vaccination. The source is an adult in good health. The DNA sequence reads TGTGCCAGCAGCCAAGAGAAGAGCGGGAGTGGCAATGAGCAGTTCTTC. Translation gives CASSQEKSGSGNEQFF.